The rows below give T cell receptor beta chains drawn from one sample of a study of graft-versus-host responses after intestinal transplantation. Data came from immunoSEQ multiplex PCR; TCRdb stores just in-frame clones and leaves some out. Of around 35,000 clones listed, roughly nine tenths were seen once; the top ten hold over 15%. The input for sequencing was ileum tissue, taken around seven months after intestinal transplant. The origin of the receptors is a human patient who received an intestinal transplant, so some T cells may come from the graft donor. The CDR3 runs from the conserved cysteine through the conserved F or W. Fields, in order: J gene, clone size, D gene, V gene, CDR3 protein, CDR3 DNA. D genes are given only for firm matches. Only part of the rows carry a size: once, few, many, or a class if the clone is expanded.

>TRBJ2-7|-|TRBD1|TRBV19
CASSRDSSYEQYF
TGTGCCAGTAGTAGGGACAGTTCCTACGAGCAGTACTTC
>TRBJ1-4|-|-|TRBV30
CASTEEGEKLFF
TGTGCCTCGACTGAGGAAGGGGAAAAACTGTTTTTT
>TRBJ2-2|-|TRBD1|TRBV28
CATTAGGGNTGELFF
TGTGCCACGACTGCAGGGGGCGGGAACACCGGGGAGCTGTTTTTT
>TRBJ2-1|-|-|TRBV11-1
CASSLGDGNNEQFF
TGTGCCAGCAGCTTAGGTGACGGGAACAATGAGCAGTTCTTC
>TRBJ2-7|-|TRBD2|TRBV27
CASSLAGAYEQYF
TGTGCCAGCAGTCTAGCGGGAGCCTACGAGCAGTACTTC
>TRBJ2-2|few|TRBD2|TRBV27
CASSPGRAVGELFF
TGTGCCAGCAGTCCCGGGAGGGCCGTCGGGGAGCTGTTTTTT
>TRBJ2-7|once|-|TRBV4-2
CASSQDPHRSGYEQYF
TGTGCCAGCAGCCAAGATCCGCACAGGTCCGGCTACGAGCAGTACTTC
>TRBJ1-2|-|-|TRBV5-1
CASSFGKAVNYGYTF
TGCGCCAGCAGCTTCGGAAAGGCAGTCAACTATGGCTACACCTTC
>TRBJ2-5|-|-|TRBV6-1
CASSVGTSPTVETQYF
TGTGCCAGCAGTGTTGGGACATCTCCAACGGTAGAGACCCAGTACTTC
>TRBJ2-7|-|-|TRBV20-1
CSARGTHEQYF
TGCAGTGCCCGAGGGACCCACGAGCAGTACTTC
>TRBJ1-4|-|-|TRBV4-1
CASSQGRGVTNEKLFF
TGCGCCAGCAGCCAAGGTCGGGGGGTGACTAATGAAAAACTGTTTTTT
>TRBJ1-1|-|-|TRBV11-2
CASSLGSVEAFF
TGTGCCAGCAGCTTAGGATCAGTTGAAGCTTTCTTT
>TRBJ2-1|-|-|TRBV6-1
CASSEAVRNWYNEQFF
TGTGCCAGCAGTGAAGCGGTTAGAAATTGGTACAATGAGCAGTTCTTC
>TRBJ1-4|-|-|TRBV5-1
CASSFVGGATNEKLFF
TGCGCCAGCAGCTTTGTCGGCGGGGCAACTAATGAAAAACTGTTTTTT
>TRBJ2-7|-|-|TRBV7-2
CASSLWLLYEQYF
TGTGCCAGCAGCTTATGGCTCCTTTACGAGCAGTACTTC
>TRBJ2-7|-|TRBD1|TRBV28
CASSLAGQGSYEQYF
TGTGCCAGCAGTTTAGCGGGACAGGGCTCCTACGAGCAGTACTTC
>TRBJ2-7|once|-|TRBV4-1
CASSQVVGGGVYEQYF
TGCGCCAGCAGCCAGGTGGTGGGAGGCGGCGTCTACGAGCAGTACTTC
>TRBJ1-2|-|-|TRBV27
CASRLGGSTNYGYTF
TGTGCCAGCAGGCTGGGGGGGTCCACTAACTATGGCTACACCTTC
>TRBJ2-7|-|-|TRBV12-5
CASGLGTSYEQYF
TGTGCTAGTGGTTTGGGGACATCCTACGAGCAGTACTTC
>TRBJ1-2|-|TRBD1|TRBV5-1
CASSQNPGQEYGYTF
TGCGCCAGCAGCCAAAATCCGGGACAGGAGTATGGCTACACCTTC
>TRBJ2-7|-|-|TRBV13
CASSGFGGLSYEQYF
TGTGCCAGCAGCGGTTTCGGGGGCCTCTCCTACGAGCAGTACTTC
>TRBJ2-3|-|TRBD2|TRBV28
CASSQAAAGGREDTQYF
TGTGCCAGCAGCCAGGCCGCAGCGGGAGGGCGTGAAGATACGCAGTATTTT
>TRBJ1-2|-|TRBD1|TRBV28
CASSLMGGATGLYGYTF
TGTGCCAGCAGTTTAATGGGTGGTGCGACAGGGTTATATGGCTACACCTTC
>TRBJ2-3|-|-|TRBV21-1
CASSKERHNF
TGTGCCAGCAGCAAAGAACGCCATAACTTT
>TRBJ2-7|-|-|TRBV10-3
CAISESWGIEQYF
TGTGCCATCAGTGAGTCGTGGGGCATCGAGCAGTACTTC
>TRBJ2-3|-|-|TRBV2
CASSEGTSTSDTQYF
TGTGCCAGCAGTGAGGGGACATCTACTAGTGATACGCAGTATTTT
>TRBJ2-5|-|-|TRBV15
CATSRGFGEYQETQYF
TGTGCCACCAGCAGAGGCTTTGGGGAGTACCAAGAGACCCAGTACTTC
>TRBJ1-4|-|TRBD1|TRBV5-6
CASSIRGHNEKLFF
TGTGCCAGCAGCATCAGGGGGCATAATGAAAAACTGTTTTTT
>TRBJ1-2|-|TRBD1|TRBV27
CASSSVLDRAGGYTF
TGTGCCAGCAGTTCCGTACTGGACAGGGCGGGTGGCTACACCTTC
>TRBJ2-3|once|-|TRBV9
CASSVRRDGDTQYF
TGTGCCAGCAGCGTAAGGCGGGATGGAGATACGCAGTATTTT